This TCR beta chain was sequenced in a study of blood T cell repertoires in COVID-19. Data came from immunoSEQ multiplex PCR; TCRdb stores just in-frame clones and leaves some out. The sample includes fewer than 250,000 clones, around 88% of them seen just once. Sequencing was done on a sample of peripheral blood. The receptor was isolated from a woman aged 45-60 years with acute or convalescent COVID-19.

The CDR3 nucleotides are TGCGCCAGCAGCTTGGGGCGGGTAGAGGCCGATACGCAGTATTTT. It specifies CASSLGRVEADTQYF. The chain couples TRBV5-1 to TRBJ2-3, with D maybe TRBD2 (5 bases). The V end was cut by 0 bases, the J end by 6 bases, with 14 bases between. The CDR3 is 15 amino acids. The germline V gene has CDR1 SGHRS and CDR2 YFSETQ.